This T cell receptor (beta chain) appears in the sequencing data of a study of blood T cell repertoires in COVID-19. Study information: Acute and convalescent COVID-19 specimens originated in the United States, Italy and Spain.

In the original analysis: Estimates of nucleated cell counts were drawn from the amplification of reference gene primers. Clones were read by immunoSEQ multiplex PCR, and TCRdb kept only the in-frame ones, dropping some. That table supplies the V and J calls and clone size; D and trimming were determined from the DNA. The data contain 130,000 to 150,000 clones, about 90% of them singletons. Germline CDR1 is LNHNV and CDR2 is YYDKDF (reference sequence). The CDR3 contains 15 residues. Losses at the gene ends were 3 bases for V and 3 bases for J; bases not matched to a gene: 4. This clonotype originated in a human donor in a cohort sampled during active COVID-19. The chain couples TRBV15 to TRBJ2-7, with 11 bases lining up with TRBD2. Material: peripheral blood. The chain's CDR3 is CATSSLGTSGYEQYF. The CDR3 nucleotides read TGTGCCACCAGCAGTCTTGGGACTAGCGGCTACGAGCAGTACTTC.